Included here is one T cell receptor beta chain sequence, with context. Its target is not known. The authors ran a second PCR of roughly 6 to 12 cycles using a sample-barcoded 5' primer and a J-beta primer mix. Every cDNA molecule carried a tag from a template-switch adaptor bearing 12 random nucleotides. Via MiXCR, TCRdb re-called the 5' RACE reads, giving one row per CDR3 protein. This sample has 650,000 to 1,000,000 distinct CDR3 sequences, with around 36% found just once. These data come from a study of blood T cells in healthy people across ages. Per germline, CDR1 SGHTA and CDR2 FQGTGA. V was cut by 5 bases and J by 0 bases, with 14 bases left in between. This CDR3 comprises 16 residues. Study observations and caveats: Conclusively comparing naive with antigen-experienced cells was impossible with unsorted PBMCs.

In terms of origin and age, donors were healthy Caucasian individuals from Russia aged about 6 to 90. The source material was blood. This TCR derives from a man aged 18 to 30 in good health. The rearrangement uses TRBV7-3 and TRBJ2-4; D gene uncertain. CDR3 region: CASSPNPVSAKNIQYF. CDR3 nucleotides: TGTGCCAGCAGCCCAAACCCAGTCTCAGCCAAAAACATTCAGTACTTC.